This T cell receptor (beta chain) was observed in a study of OX40 agonist ivuxolimab in advanced cancers. Generated by immunoSEQ multiplex PCR, the TCRdb table keeps only in-frame clones and is missing some. The table has tens of thousands of clones, over 80% seen once. Notes on the study in general: The specificity for antigen of the expanded peripheral T cells was not determined. Among T cells, CD8+ cells averaged more expanded clones than CD4+ cells.

With regard to this clone: The antigen is unknown.

This TCR came from an adult with an advanced solid tumor such as melanoma, head and neck, liver or kidney cancer. The material sequenced was CD4+ or CD8+ T cells sorted from blood, taken in a trial of the OX40 agonist ivuxolimab.

CDR3 amino acids: CASVPVTTGTMGYTF. The CDR3 bases are TGCGCCAGCGTGCCGGTTACCACGGGGACTATGGGCTACACCTTC. The V gene is TRBV5-1, the J gene TRBJ1-2, with D maybe TRBD1 (5 bases). This CDR3 has 15 residues. Germline CDR1 SGHRS, CDR2 YFSETQ. Trimming pared 7 bases from V and 8 bases from J, leaving 24 bases between. The full variable domain, rest sourced from reference TRBV5-1 and TRBJ1-2, is KAGVTQTPRYLIKTRGQQVTLSCSPISGHRSVSWYQQTPGQGLQFLFEYFSETQRNKGNFPGRFSGRQFSNSRSEMNVSTLELGDSALYLCASVPVTTGTMGYTFGSGTRLTVV.